This T cell receptor beta chain was identified during a study of spatial heterogeneity in lung cancer. Study summary: Sequence detection consistently recorded a greater number of beta-chain than alpha-chain sequences. The study, taken as a whole, reports: Nonsynonymous mutation counts, ubiquitous and regional, were tracked by the respective counts of ubiquitous and regional expanded TCRs. Expanded alpha and beta TCR counts within tumors tracked tumor mutation counts. Tumor T cell coverage was estimated at about 7% for alpha and roughly 12% for beta chains.

The CDR3 totals 11 residues. Germline values: CDR1 SGHDN, CDR2 FVKESK. V lost 4 bases, J lost 14 bases, and 12 bases lay in between. TCRdb ran MiXCR on the 5' RACE reads and lists one entry per CDR3 protein. The sample includes 20,000 to 30,000 distinct CDR3 sequences, around 8.5% seen only once; the top ten take roughly 7.4%. Time point defined: sample taken at primary tumor resection. A total of some 70 untreated early-stage non-small cell lung cancer patients served as donors. The sample holds many counts of this clonotype. Its antigen is not known. V and J are TRBV14 and TRBJ2-1; maybe TRBD2 (6 bases). This TCR was recovered from a male donor with early-stage non-small cell lung cancer. Sample: lung tumor tissue, taken at surgery. CDR3 sequence (DNA): TGTGCCAGCAGCCTACCGGGAGTGAAGTTCTTC. Encoded protein: CASSLPGVKFF.